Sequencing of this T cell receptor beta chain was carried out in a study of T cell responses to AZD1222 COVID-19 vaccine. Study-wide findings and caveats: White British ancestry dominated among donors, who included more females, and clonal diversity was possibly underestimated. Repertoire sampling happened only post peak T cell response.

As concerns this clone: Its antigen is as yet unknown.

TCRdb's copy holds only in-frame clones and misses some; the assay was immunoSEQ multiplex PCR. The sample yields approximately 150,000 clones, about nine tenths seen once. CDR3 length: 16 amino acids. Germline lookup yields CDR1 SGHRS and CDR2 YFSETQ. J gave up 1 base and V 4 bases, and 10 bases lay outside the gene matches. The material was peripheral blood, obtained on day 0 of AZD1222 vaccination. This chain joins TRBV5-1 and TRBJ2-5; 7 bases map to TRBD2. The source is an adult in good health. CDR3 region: CASSAIGGGIQETQYF. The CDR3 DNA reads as TGCGCCAGCAGCGCAATTGGGGGGGGAATCCAAGAGACCCAGTACTTC.